This passage covers 26 T cell receptor beta chains from one sample sequenced in a study of T cell responses to AZD1222 COVID-19 vaccine. Using immunoSEQ multiplex PCR, the repertoire was profiled, and TCRdb retains in-frame clones only, with some absent. The data show approximately 150,000 clones, with roughly nine tenths seen just once and roughly 4.4% held by the top ten. Sample: peripheral blood, taken on day 0 of MenACWY control vaccination. These receptors were collected from an adult in good health.

V and J are TRBV3-1 (or the pseudogene TRBV3-2) and TRBJ1-3; 8 bases agree with TRBD1. The length of the CDR3 is 14 residues. J gave up 5 bases and V 7 bases, and 7 bases lay outside the gene matches. The germline V gene has CDR1 LGHDT and CDR2 YNNKEL (reference sequence). The CDR3 nucleotides read TGTGCCAGCACCCTGTACAGGGGGAGAAACACCATATATTTT. Translated: CASTLYRGRNTIYF.

The chain has TRBV27 and TRBJ2-1; 7 nucleotides match TRBD1. The germline CDR1 and CDR2 sequences are MNHEY and SMNVEV (reference sequence). Trimming took 2 bases from V and 6 from J; bases not matched to a gene: 7. This CDR3 spans 15 amino acids. CDR3 in amino acids: CASSLARGFVNEQFF. The CDR3 DNA reads TGTGCCAGCAGTTTAGCCAGGGGGTTTGTCAATGAGCAGTTCTTC.

This clone was counted a single time. The V call is TRBV12-5, the J call TRBJ2-3, with 11 bases aligning to TRBD2. CDR3 size: 21 residues. Germline-derived CDR1 and CDR2 are LGHNT and FRNRAP. V was clipped by 0 bases and J by 0 bases; unmatched bases: 14. CDR3 sequence (DNA): TGTGCTAGTGGTTTGGTACCGGGACTAGCGGTGCTGGACCGTAGCACAGATACGCAGTATTTT. Translating it yields CASGLVPGLAVLDRSTDTQYF.

In regard to this clone: Because the CDR3's place on the DNA is in doubt, the DNA is left out and the CDR3 is given as listed by TCRdb. The CDR3 loop is CASSSALHFDRVRTEAFF. This rearrangement joins TRBV10-1 to TRBJ1-1; the D call TRBD1 from the table was never checked on the DNA. Germline-derived CDR1 and CDR2 are WNHNN and SYGVQD (reference sequence). The CDR3 is 18 residues long, counting both termini.

This clone was observed once. The rearrangement uses TRBV19 and TRBJ1-2; unclear D gene. Germline CDR1 reads LNHDA; CDR2 reads SQIVND (reference sequence). V was pared by 0 bases and J by 0 bases, with 8 bases between. The CDR3 is 15 amino acids. CDR3 in DNA: TGTGCCAGTAGTATAGACGCGGCCACTAACTATGGCTACACCTTC. Amino acid sequence: CASSIDAATNYGYTF.

The rearrangement links TRBV19 to TRBJ1-2; D unclear. Deletions cut 3 bases from V and 8 bases from J, with 16 bases between. CDR1 and CDR2 from the germline V gene are LNHDA and SQIVND (reference sequence). This CDR3 has 14 residues. The CDR3: CASSIQYIGRGYTF. The CDR3 DNA follows: TGTGCCAGTAGTATCCAATACATCGGGAGAGGCTACACCTTC.

The genes are TRBV10-2 and TRBJ1-5; D is unresolved. CDR1 is WSHSY, CDR2 SAAADI, per germline. CDR3 length: 15 amino acids. V dropped 2 bases and J dropped 0 bases, with 8 bases sitting between them. In DNA, the CDR3 is TGCGCCAGCAGTGAGGAAATGGGTAGCAATCAGCCCCAGCATTTT. It is translated as CASSEEMGSNQPQHF.

By frequency in the sample, this clone is medium-sized. J is TRBJ1-1 and V is TRBV29-1, with 7 bases lining up with TRBD1. The V segment lost 6 bases and the J segment 1 base; nucleotides outside the gene matches: 5. Germline V gene lookup returns CDR1 SQVTM and CDR2 ANQGSEA. There are 13 residues in the CDR3. The CDR3 DNA reads TGCAGCGTGGGGGACAGCCGGAACACTGAAGCTTTCTTT. Residues: CSVGDSRNTEAFF.

The chain is built from TRBV9 and TRBJ2-3; D might be TRBD2 (5 bases). V was trimmed by 2 bases and J by 1 base, leaving 14 bases between them. Looked up from germline, CDR1 is SGDLS and CDR2 is YYNGEE. The CDR3 is made up of 16 amino acids. In DNA, the CDR3 is TGTGCCAGCAGCGTGGTGAGGGCGGGTGGCACAGATACGCAGTATTTT. Translated, it gives CASSVVRAGGTDTQYF.

Comments on this clone: A junction boundary mismatches the germline segment, possibly from a read error. The chain joins TRBV24-1 to TRBJ2-3, with 7 nucleotides matching TRBD2. This CDR3 has 16 amino acids. The V gene's germline CDR1 is KGHDR and CDR2 SFDVKD. CDR3 residues: CATSDSVAGATNTQYF. CDR3 bases: TGTGCCACCAGTGACTCCGTGGCGGGAGCCACAAATACGCAGTATTTT.

This clone came up a few times. The chain is built from TRBV3-1 (or the pseudogene TRBV3-2) and TRBJ1-2; unclear D gene. The CDR3 loop spans 13 amino acids. CDR1 and CDR2 (germline): LGHDT, YNNKEL (reference sequence). V was pared by 4 bases and J by 8 bases, with 14 bases between. CDR3 amino acids: CASSPLGLGGYTF. The CDR3 DNA sequence: TGTGCCAGCAGCCCGCTCGGGCTGGGAGGCTACACCTTC.

The chain employs TRBV28 and TRBJ2-7; 7 bases are shared with TRBD2. The V segment lost 3 bases and the J segment 3 bases; nucleotides outside the gene matches: 8. The CDR3 length is 15 residues. The germline V gene has CDR1 MDHEN and CDR2 SYDVKM. The CDR3 DNA reads TGTGCCAGCAGTTTGTCCCTAGCGGCCGTCTACGAGCAGTACTTC. Translating gives CASSLSLAAVYEQYF.

The chain carries TRBV28 and TRBJ2-7, with a weak D call TRBD2 (6 bases). Germline CDR1 is MDHEN and CDR2 is SYDVKM. The CDR3 extends over 15 amino acids. V was cut by 7 bases and J by 0 bases, with 16 bases left in between. The CDR3 is CASNPAAGISYEQYF. The CDR3 DNA reads TGTGCCAGCAACCCTGCAGCGGGTATCTCCTACGAGCAGTACTTC.

With regard to this clone: Other DNA sequences of this sample code for an identical CDR3. The chain joins TRBV28 to TRBJ1-2; 7 bases line up with TRBD1. The germline CDR1 and CDR2 sequences are MDHEN and SYDVKM. V dropped 8 bases and J dropped 2; count of bases not matched to a gene: 8. The CDR3 is 14 residues long. CDR3 sequence reads: CASSPPGQNYGYTF. The CDR3 DNA sequence: TGTGCCAGCTCCCCCCCGGGACAGAACTATGGCTACACCTTC.

This chain connects TRBV14 to TRBJ1-2; D gene uncertain. V lost 1 base and J lost 0, with 6 bases in between. The CDR3 covers 14 residues. Germline assignment: CDR1 SGHDN and CDR2 FVKESK. CDR3 sequence reads: CASSQGVANYGYTF. The CDR3 DNA reads as TGTGCCAGCAGCCAAGGGGTAGCTAACTATGGCTACACCTTC.

The chain uses TRBV7-3 and TRBJ1-6; D perhaps matches TRBD1 (5 bases). This CDR3 region has 15 residues. The V end lost 5 bases, the J end lost 8 bases, and 16 bases lay between the germline ends. Per germline, CDR1 SGHTA and CDR2 FQGTGA. The CDR3 loop is CASSREEGEHSPLHF. In DNA, the CDR3 is TGTGCCAGCAGCCGGGAGGAAGGGGAGCATTCACCCCTCCACTTT.

This clone came up once. The chain employs TRBV30 and TRBJ2-1, with D possibly matching TRBD2 (7 bases). V was cut by 7 bases and J by 7 bases, with 20 bases left in between. The CDR3 sequence is 14 residues long. The V gene's germline CDR1 is GTSNPN and CDR2 SVGIG (reference sequence). CDR3 protein: CAFKGGAFVNEQFF. The CDR3 DNA reads as TGTGCCTTTAAGGGGGGGGCGTTCGTAAATGAGCAGTTCTTC.

CDR3 loop: CATSRAGTFNEKLFF. The CDR3 nucleotides are TGTGCCACCAGCAGAGCCGGGACATTTAATGAAAAACTGTTTTTT. The chain employs TRBV15 and TRBJ1-4, with a tentative D call TRBD1 (6 bases). V dropped 1 base and J dropped 4 bases, with 10 bases sitting between them. Germline CDR1 LNHNV, CDR2 YYDKDF (reference sequence). The CDR3 is made up of 15 amino acids.

V usage is TRBV9 and J usage is TRBJ2-1; unclear D gene. Germline V CDR1 and CDR2: SGDLS, YYNGEE. The CDR3 sequence is 15 residues long. V shed 1 base and J shed 0 bases, with 8 bases lying between them. Here the CDR3 reads CASSVSDNSYNEQFF. CDR3 bases: TGTGCCAGCAGCGTAAGTGACAACTCCTACAATGAGCAGTTCTTC.

The rearrangement links TRBV29-1 to TRBJ1-2; D is ambiguous. This CDR3 is 15 amino acids long. Germline CDR1 reads SQVTM; CDR2 reads ANQGSEA. V was shortened by 1 base and J by 5 bases, with 17 bases between the two germline ends. The CDR3 here is CSVEGYAYDGYGYTF. The CDR3 DNA sequence: TGCAGCGTTGAAGGCTACGCTTATGACGGGTATGGCTACACCTTC.

This chain links TRBV28 with TRBJ1-5, with 9 bases identical to TRBD1. The junction had 4 bases not matched to a gene; V was cut back by 4 bases and J by 6 bases. CDR3 size: 14 residues. Germline V gene sequence: CDR1 MDHEN, CDR2 SYDVKM. The CDR3 loop is CASSSQGATQPQHF. For the CDR3, the DNA is TGTGCCAGCAGTTCACAGGGGGCTACTCAGCCCCAGCATTTT.

The chain uses TRBV9 and TRBJ1-2; 10 bases align to TRBD1. V was clipped by 4 bases and J by 7 bases; unmatched bases: 7. CDR1 and CDR2 from the germline V gene are SGDLS and YYNGEE. CDR3 size: 14 residues. The CDR3 nucleotides are TGTGCCAGCAGCCCCAGACAGGGGGCGGGTGGCTACACCTTC. Protein sequence: CASSPRQGAGGYTF. The variable domain in full, with the rest retrieved from reference TRBV9 and TRBJ1-2, is DSGVTQTPKHLITATGQRVTLRCSPRSGDLSVYWYQQSLDQGLQFLIQYYNGEERAKGNILERFSAQQFPDLHSELNLSSLELGDSALYFCASSPRQGAGGYTFGSGTRLTVV.

The chain has TRBV28 and TRBJ2-2; D not resolved. CDR1 MDHEN and CDR2 SYDVKM come from the germline V gene. This CDR3 contains 15 residues. Between the trimmed V and J ends, which lost 6 bases and 0 bases, there was a span of 11 bases. CDR3 in amino acids: CASRRTLANTGELFF. CDR3 coding DNA: TGTGCCAGCAGGAGGACGTTGGCGAACACCGGGGAGCTGTTTTTT.

The CDR3 sequence is CASSLGNPGAGYGYTF. CDR3 nucleotide sequence: TGTGCCAGCAGCTTGGGTAACCCGGGGGCCGGCTATGGCTACACCTTC. The gene calls are TRBV5-8 and TRBJ1-2; weak D call: TRBD1 (6 bases). This CDR3 contains 16 residues. V gave up 0 bases and J gave up 4 bases, with 16 bases separating them. The germline gives CDR1 SGHTS, CDR2 YDEGEE.

V gene TRBV7-2 combines with J gene TRBJ1-1; a possible D gene is TRBD1 (5 bases). The V and J ends lost 0 bases and 3 bases respectively, with 11 bases between them. This CDR3 is 15 amino acids long. Looked up from germline, CDR1 is SGHTA and CDR2 is FQGNSA. The CDR3 sequence: CASSLATGRHTEAFF. CDR3 bases: TGTGCCAGCAGCTTAGCAACAGGTCGGCACACTGAAGCTTTCTTT.

The CDR3 nucleotides read TGTGCCACCAGTGATTCGATCCGGCAGAATGAGCAGTTCTTC. As protein: CATSDSIRQNEQFF. The chain has TRBV24-1 and TRBJ2-1; D remains ambiguous. CDR3 length: 14 amino acids. The V and J ends lost 2 bases and 7 bases respectively, with 11 bases between them. CDR1 is KGHDR and CDR2 is SFDVKD in the germline V gene.